This entry describes one T cell receptor beta chain. Study processing details: Scientists estimated how many nucleated cells there were by amplifying reference gene primers. Produced via immunoSEQ multiplex PCR; TCRdb's table is partial and in-frame only. The DNA was the basis for D and trimming; V, J and clone size are from that table. This sample yields some 180,000 clones, of which roughly 80% are seen a single time; around 7.8% belongs to the top ten. V trimming: 3 bases; J trimming: 7 bases; junction bases outside the gene matches: 12. The germline V gene encodes CDR1 SGHRS and CDR2 YFSETQ. This CDR3 has 16 residues. The Seattle patients, enrolled during active infection, were followed longitudinally. The record originates from a study of blood T cell repertoires in COVID-19. In the study overall: The analysed material was cDNA or gDNA that came from T cells, B-cell-depleted T cells, or PBMCs.

Sequencing used peripheral blood. This TCR derives from a woman aged 55-75 years with COVID-19, enrolled during active disease. This chain joins TRBV5-1 and TRBJ2-1; 8 nucleotides align to TRBD2. The CDR3 region has the DNA TGCGCCAGCAGCTGGCTCGGGGGGGCCCTGAGTAATGAGCAGTTCTTC. The encoded protein is CASSWLGGALSNEQFF.